The subject of this entry is one TCR beta chain. The antigen is unknown. Use of 60 Vbeta and 13 Jbeta primers characterized the PCR. The data were produced by immunoSEQ multiplex PCR, yet TCRdb's version contains in-frame clones alone and is incomplete. The sample includes some 76,000 clones, over 60% of them seen just once. The data belong to a study of cytomegalovirus exposure and HLA in healthy donors. Study-wide points: Later analysis demonstrated an association between a missense DCLRE1C variant and TCR beta V- and J-gene trimming.

The CDR3 runs to 13 residues. Trimming stripped 8 bases from V and 5 bases from J, with 15 bases between. Germline values: CDR1 MNHEY, CDR2 SVGAGI. Sequencing used PBMCs. The chain employs TRBV6-5 and TRBJ2-5; D is possibly TRBD2 (5 bases). The receptor's source is a male donor in good health and CMV-seropositive. This CDR3 reads CASRRATVETQYF. CDR3 bases: TGTGCCAGCCGGCGGGCAACGGTGGAGACCCAGTACTTC.